This T cell receptor (beta chain) was sequenced for a study of T cells in Graves' hyperthyroidism and ophthalmopathy. There were TCR beta CDR3 regions amplified from RNA transcripts. The TCR CDR3 was amplified in a first-round RT-PCR using the HTBI primer set. TCRdb passed the multiplex PCR reads through MiXCR, listing each CDR3 protein once. Among hundreds of thousands of distinct CDR3 sequences listed, about 15% were seen once. This clonotype was observed many times. CDR3 length: 13 residues. Germline V CDR1 and CDR2: SGHAT, FQNNGV. Unmatched junction bases numbered 8, after V lost 10 bases and J lost 4 bases.

V usage is TRBV11-2 and J usage is TRBJ2-7; 9 bases fit TRBD2. The TCR comes from a man younger than 35 with Graves' ophthalmopathy. The sample comprised blood. This chain's CDR3 is CATLAGAEYEQYF. The CDR3 region has the DNA TGTGCCACCTTAGCGGGGGCCGAGTACGAGCAGTACTTC.